The 21 T cell receptor beta chains below all came from one sample that was sequenced in a study of shared clonotypes between healthy human individuals. In the naive CD8 group, cells lacked CD45RO and were positively selected for CCR7, so terminally differentiated effector memory CD45RA+ cells were left out. Clones were read by immunoSEQ multiplex PCR, and TCRdb kept only the in-frame ones, dropping some. The sample lists around 640,000 clones; approximately 96% were seen once. Material: naive CD8+ T cells sorted from blood. Source of these receptors: a woman aged 25 to 39 in good health.

V is TRBV2 and J is TRBJ2-7, with D perhaps being TRBD1 or TRBD2 (5 bases each). Trimming pared 10 bases from V and 4 bases from J, leaving 14 bases between. Germline CDR1 reads SNHLY; CDR2 reads FYNNEI. The CDR3 contains 12 residues. In DNA form, the CDR3 reads TGTGCCACCGACGGGGACGATTACGAGCAGTACTTC. This sequence encodes CATDGDDYEQYF.

This clone has just one count. The J gene is TRBJ1-5, the V gene TRBV19; D is unresolved. The CDR3 is 16 residues long. Germline V gene data show CDR1 as LNHDA and CDR2 as SQIVND (reference sequence). The V end was cut by 8 bases, the J end by 6 bases, with 23 bases between. CDR3 DNA: TGTGCCAGTCTCCCCGGAGAGTTCTTGTGGGGTCAGCCCCAGCATTTT. It is translated as CASLPGEFLWGQPQHF.

This chain joins TRBV7-6 and TRBJ2-2; D call uncertain. The CDR3 length is 15 residues. The V gene's germline CDR1 is SGHVS and CDR2 FNYEAQ. Trimming shortened V by 5 bases and J by 1 base, and 11 bases separated the two germline ends. The CDR3 protein is CASSPSDGNTGELFF. The CDR3 DNA reads as TGTGCCAGCAGCCCGAGCGACGGGAACACCGGGGAGCTGTTTTTT.

The chain joins TRBV9 to TRBJ2-3; 8 nucleotides align to TRBD2. The CDR3 consists of 15 residues. V shed 5 bases and J 5 bases; nucleotides not matched to a gene: 10. Germline V gene sequence: CDR1 SGDLS, CDR2 YYNGEE. This CDR3 is CASSEGDSGIDTQYF. The CDR3 coding sequence is TGTGCCAGCAGTGAGGGGGATAGCGGGATAGATACGCAGTATTTT.

V and J are TRBV18 and TRBJ1-5; the D gene is possibly TRBD1 (6 bases). V was shortened by 3 bases and J by 0 bases, with 9 bases between the two germline ends. Germline lookup yields CDR1 KGHSH and CDR2 LQKENI. CDR3 length: 15 residues. CDR3: CASSPRTASNQPQHF. The CDR3 coding sequence is TGTGCCAGCTCACCCCGGACAGCTAGCAATCAGCCCCAGCATTTT.

This chain joins TRBV4-2 and TRBJ2-5; 8 positions match TRBD1. The CDR3 consists of 15 residues. V was pared by 4 bases and J by 4 bases, with 8 bases of the junction left unmatched. Germline V gene sequence: CDR1 LGHNA, CDR2 YNFKEQ. The CDR3 bases are TGTGCCAGCAGCCCAGAGCCAGGGGGCGCAGAGACCCAGTACTTC. Translating gives CASSPEPGGAETQYF.

V gene TRBV5-1 combines with J gene TRBJ2-1; D gene ambiguous. The length of the CDR3 is 17 residues. With 5 bases removed from V and 7 bases from J, the gap between germline ends came to 25 bases. Germline V gives CDR1 SGHRS, CDR2 YFSETQ. The DNA of the CDR3 is TGCGCCAGCAGTCCCGCCGCGACTGTCAGTTACCGAAATGAGCAGTTCTTC. Residues: CASSPAATVSYRNEQFF. Looking up the rest from reference TRBV5-1 and TRBJ2-1 gives the full variable domain: KAGVTQTPRYLIKTRGQQVTLSCSPISGHRSVSWYQQTPGQGLQFLFEYFSETQRNKGNFPGRFSGRQFSNSRSEMNVSTLELGDSALYLCASSPAATVSYRNEQFFGPGTRLTVL.

The CDR3 nucleotides are TGTGCCAGTAGCCCGGGGCCCTACGAGCAGTACTTC. Its protein product is CASSPGPYEQYF. The chain uses TRBV19 and TRBJ2-7; D is tentatively TRBD1 or TRBD2 (5 bases each). The germline gives CDR1 LNHDA, CDR2 SQIVND (reference sequence). The V end lost 6 bases, the J end lost 2 bases, and 8 bases lay between the germline ends. The CDR3 is made up of 12 amino acids.

V is TRBV4-1 and J is TRBJ2-5, with D perhaps TRBD2 (6 bases). The J call may be faulty, since TRBJ2-7 better matches the DNA end. The germline gives CDR1 MGHRA, CDR2 YSYEKL. The CDR3 runs 18 residues. The CDR3 spells CASSQDPPAGTFSYEQYF. CDR3 DNA sequence: TGCGCCAGCAGCCAAGATCCCCCGGCGGGGACCTTTTCCTACGAGCAGTACTTC.

This chain links TRBV27 with TRBJ1-2; 8 nucleotides match TRBD1. Germline V CDR1 and CDR2: MNHEY, SMNVEV (reference sequence). This CDR3 region has 15 residues. V lost 5 bases to trimming and J lost 4 bases; unmatched junction nucleotides: 9. The CDR3 region is CASSRAGGGSYGYTF. DNA for the CDR3: TGTGCCAGCAGTCGGGCAGGGGGCGGAAGCTATGGCTACACCTTC.

CDR3 amino acids: CASSLIAIGGADTEAFF. CDR3 nucleotides: TGTGCCAGCAGTCTAATTGCCATCGGGGGGGCGGACACTGAAGCTTTCTTT. This chain connects TRBV2 to TRBJ1-1; tentatively, D is TRBD1 (6 bases). The V gene lost 5 bases and the J gene lost 3 bases, with 22 bases spanning the gap. There are 17 residues in the CDR3. Germline V CDR1 and CDR2: SNHLY, FYNNEI.

CDR3 residues: CASSELNSLDTQYF. For the CDR3, the DNA is TGTGCCAGCAGTGAATTGAACTCCCTAGATACGCAGTATTTT. This sequence joins TRBV25-1 and TRBJ2-3; no reliable D call. Trimming removed 1 base from V and 5 bases from J, with 10 bases in between. The CDR3 totals 14 residues. Per germline, CDR1 MGHDK and CDR2 SYGVNS.

The V and J genes are TRBV10-1 and TRBJ2-5, with D possibly matching TRBD2 (5 bases). Germline assignment: CDR1 WNHNN and CDR2 SYGVQD (reference sequence). Trimming left V 0 bases short and J 1 base short, with 12 bases between. This CDR3 spans 16 amino acids. The CDR3, as DNA: TGCGCCAGCAGTGAGTCCAAACTTACTAGCCAAGAGACCCAGTACTTC. Its protein is CASSESKLTSQETQYF.

This clone was found a few times. As DNA, the CDR3 is TGCGCCAGCAGGAGGGATAGCAATCAGCCCCAGCATTTT. Translating gives CASRRDSNQPQHF. V and J are TRBV5-1 and TRBJ1-5, with D hard to call. This CDR3 has 13 residues. The ends were cut back, 5 bases at V and 0 bases at J, with 6 bases in the middle. Looked up from germline, CDR1 is SGHRS and CDR2 is YFSETQ.

The V gene is TRBV11-2, the J gene TRBJ2-1; no clear D gene. The CDR3 is 14 amino acids. Germline lookup yields CDR1 SGHAT and CDR2 FQNNGV. Trimming shortened V by 5 bases and J by 4 bases, and 12 bases separated the two germline ends. This CDR3 reads CASSPRTDYNEQFF. In DNA, the CDR3 is TGTGCCAGCAGCCCCAGAACTGATTACAATGAGCAGTTCTTC. Complete variable domain (other parts from reference TRBV11-2 and TRBJ2-1): EAGVAQSPRYKIIEKRQSVAFWCNPISGHATLYWYQQILGQGPKLLIQFQNNGVVDDSQLPKDRFSAERLKGVDSTLKIQPAKLEDSAVYLCASSPRTDYNEQFFGPGTRLTVL.

The chain joins TRBV27 to TRBJ2-7, with 8 bases aligning to TRBD2. The CDR3 is 14 amino acids. Trimming at V came to 3 bases and at J to 7 bases, leaving 8 bases not matched to a gene. CDR1 and CDR2 from the germline V gene are MNHEY and SMNVEV (reference sequence). CDR3 in amino acids: CASSLLAGFGEQYF. The CDR3 DNA follows: TGTGCCAGCAGTTTGTTAGCGGGATTTGGTGAGCAGTACTTC.

The chain links TRBV5-1 to TRBJ1-1, with D hard to call. V gave up 7 bases and J gave up 0 bases, with 10 bases separating them. The CDR3 length is 13 residues. The germline V gene has CDR1 SGHRS and CDR2 YFSETQ. In DNA form, the CDR3 reads TGCGCCAGCTGCGACCTATTGAACACTGAAGCTTTCTTT. This codes for CASCDLLNTEAFF.

The gene calls are TRBV19 and TRBJ2-7; 9 bases match TRBD2. The CDR3 consists of 15 residues. Looked up from germline, CDR1 is LNHDA and CDR2 is SQIVND (reference sequence). J gave up 4 bases and V 3 bases, and 7 bases lay outside the gene matches. The CDR3 DNA sequence: TGTGCCAGTAGTATGGGAGTAGCGGGAGTTTACGAGCAGTACTTC. Translating gives CASSMGVAGVYEQYF. The variable domain in full, completed from reference TRBV19 and TRBJ2-7, reads DGGITQSPKYLFRKEGQNVTLSCEQNLNHDAMYWYRQDPGQGLRLIYYSQIVNDFQKGDIAEGYSVSREKKESFPLTVTSAQKNPTAFYLCASSMGVAGVYEQYFGPGTRLTVT.

V is TRBV28 and J is TRBJ2-7; D is unresolved. The CDR3 contains 13 residues. In germline, CDR1 is MDHEN, CDR2 SYDVKM. V was pared by 7 bases and J by 5 bases, with 15 bases between. The CDR3 bases are TGTGCCAGCACCCCGACTGTTCGCCACGAGCAGTACTTC. This gives the protein CASTPTVRHEQYF.

The chain uses TRBV4-1 and TRBJ2-5; D call uncertain. From germline, CDR1 is MGHRA and CDR2 YSYEKL. CDR3 length: 14 amino acids. The V end was cut by 2 bases, the J end by 3 bases, with 10 bases between. As DNA, the CDR3 is TGCGCCAGCAGCCAACTCATTACGGAAGAGACCCAGTACTTC. It codes for CASSQLITEETQYF.

The gene calls are TRBV10-2 and TRBJ2-7, with 7 bases matching TRBD2. The CDR3 length is 15 residues. Trimming removed 8 bases from V and 2 bases from J; junction bases left unmatched: 12. Germline V gene lookup returns CDR1 WSHSY and CDR2 SAAADI. The CDR3 region is CASAARPSGTYEQYF. CDR3 in DNA: TGCGCCAGCGCTGCCCGGCCTAGCGGCACCTACGAGCAGTACTTC.